The T cell receptor (beta chain) under discussion was sequenced for a study of neoadjuvant anti-PD-1 for oral cavity cancer. Stage II-IVA oral cavity squamous cell carcinoma was new and untreated by systemic or radiation therapy. Patients had HPV-negative, locally advanced oral cavity squamous cell carcinoma. Clones were sequenced by immunoSEQ multiplex PCR, and TCRdb holds only the in-frame ones, with some missing. The profile shows approximately 74,000 clones, roughly 80% of them singletons. The V gene's germline CDR1 is LGHNA and CDR2 YNFKEQ. Trimming shortened V by 4 bases and J by 0 bases, and 10 bases separated the two germline ends. The CDR3 covers 15 residues.

The chain recombines TRBV4-2 with TRBJ1-5; no clear D gene. This receptor was identified in a person aged 40-85 years with oral cavity squamous cell carcinoma. Source: PBMCs, taken before nivolumab (anti-PD-1) treatment. CDR3 in DNA: TGTGCCAGCAGCCCGTCTATTTATAGCAATCAGCCCCAGCATTTT. It specifies CASSPSIYSNQPQHF.